This T cell receptor (beta chain) emerged from a study of T-cell reconstitution after alpha-beta-depleted transplantation in children. This CDR3 is built from 13 residues. Germline-derived CDR1 and CDR2 are ENHRY and SYGVKD. Trimming shortened V by 4 bases and J by 1 base, and 5 bases separated the two germline ends. The library targeted TCRbeta and was prepared with unique molecular identifiers. TCRdb re-called the PCR reads with MiXCR, one entry per CDR3 protein. The sample includes approximately 520,000 distinct CDR3 sequences, over 10% of them seen just once. This clonotype has a count of ten or more. The antigen remains unidentified. Study observations and caveats: Recipient T cells and thymic progenitors that survived gave rise to the high TCRbeta diversity observed at day 60 in some patients.

Sequenced material: PBMCs, mostly from graft donor cells, taken 180 days after TCRalphabeta/CD19-depleted stem cell transplant. The rearrangement uses TRBV10-3 and TRBJ2-1; D unresolved. The sequence derives from a female patient aged 2-15 years who had a stem cell transplant for aplastic anemia, so the T cells may come from the graft donor. The CDR3 here is CAISGVSYNEQFF. CDR3 DNA: TGTGCCATCAGTGGAGTATCCTACAATGAGCAGTTCTTC.